One sample yielded the 20 T cell receptor beta chains listed below, sequenced in a study of CD8+ T cells in alopecia areata. Sequencing used cDNA as its template, made by extracting RNA and reverse transcribing it. Profiled with immunoSEQ multiplex PCR; TCRdb holds only in-frame clones, not every one. The table shows more than 150,000 clones, with about 50% occurring only once. This specimen consisted of CD8+ T cells sorted from blood, obtained at week 0. Source of these receptors: a human donor with alopecia areata.

J is TRBJ2-7 and V is TRBV30; D is ambiguous. Trimming stripped 2 bases from V and 7 bases from J, with 18 bases between. Germline CDR1 GTSNPN, CDR2 SVGIG (reference sequence). CDR3 size: 14 residues. CDR3 DNA sequence: TGTGCCTGGAGTTCTGGGCAGGCCTACTGGGAGCAGTACTTC. Protein sequence: CAWSSGQAYWEQYF.

This clone was seen only a few times. The V and J genes are TRBV7-8 and TRBJ2-2; 16 bases map to TRBD2. The CDR3 loop spans 18 amino acids. With V trimmed by 4 bases and J by 4 bases, 6 bases remained unmatched. Germline values: CDR1 SGHVS, CDR2 FQNEAQ. CDR3 in amino acids: CASSSGLAGGRTTGELFF. The CDR3 bases are TGTGCCAGCAGCTCGGGACTAGCGGGGGGGCGAACCACCGGGGAGCTGTTTTTT. The full variable domain, completed using reference TRBV7-8 and TRBJ2-2, is GAGVSQSPRYKVAKRGQDVALRCDPISGHVSLFWYQQALGQGPEFLTYFQNEAQLDKSGLPSDRFFAERPEGSVSTLKIQRTQQEDSAVYLCASSSGLAGGRTTGELFFGEGSRLTVL.

The chain recombines TRBV6-6 with TRBJ1-5; D possibly corresponds to TRBD1 (6 bases). Trimming cost V 6 bases and J 5 bases, with 8 bases left between them. The CDR3 spans 12 residues. Germline V gene data show CDR1 as MNHNY and CDR2 as SVGAGI (reference sequence). The CDR3: CASSRGDQPQHF. The CDR3, as DNA: TGTGCCAGCAGCAGGGGCGATCAGCCCCAGCATTTT.

The V and J genes are TRBV30 and TRBJ2-7; D tentatively reads TRBD1 or TRBD2 (5 bases each). Germline-derived CDR1 and CDR2 are GTSNPN and SVGIG (reference sequence). The CDR3 runs 13 residues. With 0 bases removed from V and 0 bases from J, the gap between germline ends came to 6 bases. CDR3 region: CAWSVGDSYEQYF. CDR3 nucleotide sequence: TGTGCCTGGAGTGTGGGGGACTCCTACGAGCAGTACTTC.

In its sample, this clone was seen a few times. This chain joins TRBV11-2 and TRBJ1-1, with D tentatively TRBD1 (6 bases). The V end was cut by 2 bases, the J end by 4 bases, with 8 bases between. CDR1 and CDR2 (germline): SGHAT, FQNNGV. The CDR3 is made up of 13 amino acids. CDR3 sequence (DNA): TGTGCCAGCAGCTTAAGAGGGGGCACTGAAGCTTTCTTT. This translates into CASSLRGGTEAFF.

V gene TRBV13 combines with J gene TRBJ1-1; unclear D gene. This CDR3 is 13 amino acids long. V lost 8 bases and J lost 1, with 11 bases in between. CDR1 is PRHDT and CDR2 is FYEKMQ in the germline V gene (reference sequence). The chain's CDR3 is CASPQLGNTEAFF. CDR3 nucleotide sequence: TGTGCCAGCCCCCAGTTGGGGAACACTGAAGCTTTCTTT.

In nucleotides, the CDR3 is TGCAGCGCCGCCGGACAGGGGGCATCAGATACGCAGTATTTT. Protein sequence: CSAAGQGASDTQYF. This chain uses TRBV29-1 with TRBJ2-3; 11 bases fit TRBD1. The V segment lost 7 bases and the J segment 4 bases; nucleotides outside the gene matches: 7. The germline gives CDR1 SQVTM, CDR2 ANQGSEA. The CDR3 sequence is 14 residues long.

The V gene is TRBV5-6, the J gene TRBJ1-2; TRBD1 might be the D (5 bases). Germline values: CDR1 SGHDT, CDR2 YYEEEE. V lost 5 bases and J 3 bases, leaving 11 bases between the germline ends. The CDR3 is made up of 13 amino acids. This CDR3 reads CASRSWGDYGYTF. The DNA for the CDR3 is TGTGCCAGCAGGTCATGGGGGGACTATGGCTACACCTTC.

This clone was counted a single time. This sequence joins TRBV7-9 and TRBJ2-7; 8 bases agree with TRBD1. Germline V gene lookup returns CDR1 SEHNR and CDR2 FQNEAQ (reference sequence). The CDR3 covers 14 residues. Losses at the gene ends were 3 bases for V and 2 bases for J; bases not matched to a gene: 3. The CDR3: CASSFRDRPYEQYF. CDR3 sequence (DNA): TGTGCCAGCAGCTTTAGGGACAGGCCCTACGAGCAGTACTTC.

CDR3 bases: TGTGCCAGCAGTCTAAGACGGGAGCAGTTCTTC. Amino acids: CASSLRREQFF. This rearrangement joins TRBV6-5 to TRBJ2-1; D remains ambiguous. CDR3 length: 11 amino acids. The germline V and J ends were trimmed by 5 bases and 10 bases, with 9 bases remaining between them. Germline CDR1 MNHEY, CDR2 SVGAGI.

The rearrangement uses TRBV2 and TRBJ2-5, with 7 bases aligning to TRBD2. The CDR3 covers 14 residues. Germline V CDR1 and CDR2: SNHLY, FYNNEI. Trimming cost V 3 bases and J 5 bases; bases outside gene matches: 6. The CDR3 DNA reads TGTGCCAGCAGTGAGGGAGGGGCTGGGGAGACCCAGTACTTC. Its protein is CASSEGGAGETQYF.

V is TRBV27 and J is TRBJ1-1, with 8 bases matching TRBD1. The V gene end was trimmed by 2 bases and the J gene end by 6 bases; junction bases not matched to a gene: 8. CDR1 is MNHEY and CDR2 is SMNVEV in the germline V gene (reference sequence). The CDR3 runs 15 residues. In DNA, the CDR3 is TGTGCCAGCAGTTTAAGGTCGACAGGGGACCCTGAAGCTTTCTTT. Its protein is CASSLRSTGDPEAFF.

This chain connects TRBV4-3 to TRBJ2-7; D unclear. Germline CDR1 and CDR2: LGHNA and YSLEER. Trimming removed 4 bases from V and 0 bases from J, with 10 bases in between. This CDR3 spans 14 amino acids. The CDR3 spells CASSPTSASYEQYF. DNA of the CDR3: TGCGCCAGCAGCCCCACTTCGGCCTCCTACGAGCAGTACTTC.

With regard to this clone: The sample has other DNA sequences that encode this CDR3 too. V and J are TRBV27 and TRBJ2-2, with D unresolved. This CDR3 has 11 residues. CDR1 and CDR2 (germline): MNHEY, SMNVEV (reference sequence). The V and J ends lost 4 bases and 5 bases respectively, with 2 bases between them. The CDR3 DNA reads as TGTGCCAGCAGTTCGACCGGGGAGCTGTTTTTT. It translates to CASSSTGELFF.

This clone has just a few counts. The chain couples TRBV7-2 to TRBJ2-7, with TRBD2 matching over 14 bases. Trimming at V came to 5 bases and at J to 5 bases, leaving 11 bases not matched to a gene. Germline V lookup: CDR1 SGHTA, CDR2 FQGNSA. This CDR3 has 17 amino acids. CDR3 coding DNA: TGTGCCAGCAGCCTTCGACTAGCGGGGGGGCCGGGCGACGAGCAGTACTTC. Protein product: CASSLRLAGGPGDEQYF.

This clone was seen only a few times. The CDR3 sequence: CASRRPGQGIVALNEQYF. In DNA, the CDR3 is TGCGCCAGCAGAAGACCGGGACAGGGGATCGTAGCGTTGAACGAGCAGTACTTC. The J gene is TRBJ2-7, the V gene TRBV4-1, with TRBD1 identical over 10 bases. The J segment lost 5 bases and the V segment lost 6 bases, leaving 19 bases of the junction unmatched. CDR3 length equals 18 residues. Germline CDR1 and CDR2: MGHRA and YSYEKL.

This chain uses TRBV30 with TRBJ1-1; D gene unclear. Germline assignment: CDR1 GTSNPN and CDR2 SVGIG (reference sequence). Trimming removed 2 bases at V and 8 bases at J, with 15 bases between. This CDR3 region has 13 residues. CDR3 DNA: TGTGCCTGGAGTCCCAATACAGCGATCGAAGCTTTCTTT. Translation: CAWSPNTAIEAFF. The complete variable domain, with remaining parts taken from reference TRBV30 and TRBJ1-1, reads SQTIHQWPATLVQPVGSPLSLECTVEGTSNPNLYWYRQAAGRGLQLLFYSVGIGQISSEVPQNLSASRPQDRQFILSSKKLLLSDSGFYLCAWSPNTAIEAFFGQGTRLTVV.

The chain has TRBV29-1 and TRBJ1-2; D possibly corresponds to TRBD1 (6 bases). Germline loops: CDR1 SQVTM, CDR2 ANQGSEA. This CDR3 region has 14 residues. Trimming shortened V by 4 bases and J by 6 bases, and 18 bases separated the two germline ends. The CDR3 nucleotides are TGCAGCGTTGTAGATGCAGGGGATTACCATGGCTACACCTTC. It translates to CSVVDAGDYHGYTF.

The rearrangement links TRBV10-3 to TRBJ1-2; 9 bases agree with TRBD1. The ends lost 10 bases at V and 4 bases at J; junction bases unmatched: 7. The CDR3 consists of 13 residues. The germline V gene has CDR1 ENHRY and CDR2 SYGVKD. This chain's CDR3 is CATLGQGGYGYTF. Written as DNA, the CDR3 is TGTGCCACCCTGGGACAGGGAGGCTATGGCTACACCTTC.

This clone has just a few counts. Other DNA sequences in the same sample also yield this CDR3. The chain couples TRBV4-3 to TRBJ2-7; D is perhaps TRBD2 (5 bases). V shed 0 bases and J shed 1 base, with 7 bases lying between them. Germline CDR1 LGHNA, CDR2 YSLEER. The CDR3 is 14 residues long. In nucleotides, the CDR3 is TGCGCCAGCAGCCAAGATGAGGGTTCCTACGAGCAGTACTTC. It is translated as CASSQDEGSYEQYF.